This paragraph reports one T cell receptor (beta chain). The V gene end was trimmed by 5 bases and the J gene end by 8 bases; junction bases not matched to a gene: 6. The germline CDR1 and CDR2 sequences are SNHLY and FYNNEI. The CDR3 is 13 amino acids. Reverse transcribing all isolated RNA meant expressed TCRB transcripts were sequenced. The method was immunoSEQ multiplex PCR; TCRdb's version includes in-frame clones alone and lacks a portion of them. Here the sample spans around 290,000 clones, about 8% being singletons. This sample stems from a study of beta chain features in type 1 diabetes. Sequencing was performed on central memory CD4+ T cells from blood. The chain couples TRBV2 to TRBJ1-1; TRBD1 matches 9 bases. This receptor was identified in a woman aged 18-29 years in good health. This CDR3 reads CASSTTGGTEAFF. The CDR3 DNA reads TGTGCCAGCAGTACCACAGGGGGCACGGAAGCTTTCTTT.